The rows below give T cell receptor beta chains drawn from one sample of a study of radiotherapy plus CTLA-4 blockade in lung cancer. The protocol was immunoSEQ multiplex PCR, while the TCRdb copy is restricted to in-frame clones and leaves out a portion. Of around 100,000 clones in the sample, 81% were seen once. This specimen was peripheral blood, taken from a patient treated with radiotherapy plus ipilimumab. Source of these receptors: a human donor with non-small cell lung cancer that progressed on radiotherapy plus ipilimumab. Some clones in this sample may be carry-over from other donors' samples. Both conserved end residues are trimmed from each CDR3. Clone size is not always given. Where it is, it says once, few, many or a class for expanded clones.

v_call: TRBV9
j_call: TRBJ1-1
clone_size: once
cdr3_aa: ASSAFKNTEAF

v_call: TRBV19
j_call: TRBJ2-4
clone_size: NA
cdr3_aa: ASSIVGISGSIQY

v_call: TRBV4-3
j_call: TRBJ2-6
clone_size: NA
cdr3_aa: ASSQDFPTGANVLT

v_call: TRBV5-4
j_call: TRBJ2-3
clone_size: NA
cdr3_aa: ASSVPLTDTQY

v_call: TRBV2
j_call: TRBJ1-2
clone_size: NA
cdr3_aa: ASRRDREDGYT

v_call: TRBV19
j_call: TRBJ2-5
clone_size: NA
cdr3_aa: ASSIFTSGGQETQY

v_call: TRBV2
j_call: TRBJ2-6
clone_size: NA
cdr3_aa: ASSENRGNSGANVLT

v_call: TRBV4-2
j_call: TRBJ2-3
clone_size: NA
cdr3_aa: ASSLHLNTQY

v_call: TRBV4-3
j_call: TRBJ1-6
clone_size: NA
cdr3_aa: ASSQSEGLNSPLH

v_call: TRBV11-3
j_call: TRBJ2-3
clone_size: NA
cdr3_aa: ASSLGGGDTDTQY

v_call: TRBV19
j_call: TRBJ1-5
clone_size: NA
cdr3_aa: GSGTDINQPQH

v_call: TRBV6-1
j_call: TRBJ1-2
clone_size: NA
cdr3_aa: ASRTGQGFNYGYT

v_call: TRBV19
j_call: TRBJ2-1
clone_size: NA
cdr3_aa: ASSPGTYNEQF

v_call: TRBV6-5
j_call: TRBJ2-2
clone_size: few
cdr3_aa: ASSYSSGGAGELF

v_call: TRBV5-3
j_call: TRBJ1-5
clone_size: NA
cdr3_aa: ARSLAAGDNQPQH

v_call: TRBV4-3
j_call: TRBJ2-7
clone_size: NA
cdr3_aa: ASSQDSYSSYEQY

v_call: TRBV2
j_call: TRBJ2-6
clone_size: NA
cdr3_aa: ALSGANVLT

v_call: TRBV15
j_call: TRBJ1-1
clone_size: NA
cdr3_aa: ATSRGRNPNTEAF

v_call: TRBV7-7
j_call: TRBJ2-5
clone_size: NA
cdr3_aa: ASSLGVGQETQY

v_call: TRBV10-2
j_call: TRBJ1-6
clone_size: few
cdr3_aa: ASSAGRHNSPLH

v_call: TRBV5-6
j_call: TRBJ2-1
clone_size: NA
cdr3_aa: ASSLVVNRGGNEQF

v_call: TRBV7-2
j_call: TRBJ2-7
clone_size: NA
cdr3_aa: ASSFPPARYEQY

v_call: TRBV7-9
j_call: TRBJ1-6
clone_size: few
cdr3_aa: ASSLGGYGYNSPLH

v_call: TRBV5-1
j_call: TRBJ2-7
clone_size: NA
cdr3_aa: ASSSSGFFYEQY

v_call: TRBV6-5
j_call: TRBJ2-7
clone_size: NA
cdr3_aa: ASSYSAGVYEQY

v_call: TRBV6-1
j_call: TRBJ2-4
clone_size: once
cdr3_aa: ASTGQTLAKNIQY

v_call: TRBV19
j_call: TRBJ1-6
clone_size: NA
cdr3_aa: ASQAYNSPLH

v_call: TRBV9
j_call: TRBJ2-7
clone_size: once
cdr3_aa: ASSEGQGTFYEQY

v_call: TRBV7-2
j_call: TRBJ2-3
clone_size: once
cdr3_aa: ASSARVVSTDTQY

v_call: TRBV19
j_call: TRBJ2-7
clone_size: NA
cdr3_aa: ASSMTATNLGEQY

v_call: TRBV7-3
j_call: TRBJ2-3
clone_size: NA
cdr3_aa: ASSQEQATDTQY

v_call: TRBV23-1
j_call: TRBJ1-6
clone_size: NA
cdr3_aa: ASSQFPDRQWGNSPLH

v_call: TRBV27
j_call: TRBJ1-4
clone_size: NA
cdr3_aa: ASSPQVVNEKLF

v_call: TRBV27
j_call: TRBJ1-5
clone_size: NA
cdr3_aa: ASSLTRGQPQH

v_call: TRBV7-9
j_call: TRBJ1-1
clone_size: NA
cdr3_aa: ASTSVGGPNTEAF

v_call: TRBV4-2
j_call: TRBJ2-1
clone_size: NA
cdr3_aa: ASSPLGTYDEQF

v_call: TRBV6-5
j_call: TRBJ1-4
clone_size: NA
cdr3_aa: ATRRGLDEKLF

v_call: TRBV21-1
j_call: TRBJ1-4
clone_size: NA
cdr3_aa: ASLRLFEKLF

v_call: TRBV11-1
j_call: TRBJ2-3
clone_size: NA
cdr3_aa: ASSLALLDTQY

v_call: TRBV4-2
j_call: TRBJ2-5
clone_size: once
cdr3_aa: ASSFGQNQETQY

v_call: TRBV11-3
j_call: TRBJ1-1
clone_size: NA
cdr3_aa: ASSVSGGEHTEAF

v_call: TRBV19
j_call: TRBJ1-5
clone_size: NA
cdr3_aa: ASSIVGSNQPQH

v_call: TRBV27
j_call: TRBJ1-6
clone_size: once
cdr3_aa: ASSFRDSPLH

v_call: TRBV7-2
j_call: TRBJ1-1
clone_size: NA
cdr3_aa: ASSLLGPSTEAF

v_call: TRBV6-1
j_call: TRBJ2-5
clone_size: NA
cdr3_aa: ASSEAEETQY

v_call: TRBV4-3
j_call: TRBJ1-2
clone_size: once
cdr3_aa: ASGYGTGDNYGYT

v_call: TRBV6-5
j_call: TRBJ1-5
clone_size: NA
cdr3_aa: ASRRGHNQPQH

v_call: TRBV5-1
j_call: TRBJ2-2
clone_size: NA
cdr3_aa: ASSSSGYTGELF

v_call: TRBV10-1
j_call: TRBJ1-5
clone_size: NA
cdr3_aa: ASIRGRGNQPQH

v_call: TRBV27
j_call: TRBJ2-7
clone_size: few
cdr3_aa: ASSFPLEQY

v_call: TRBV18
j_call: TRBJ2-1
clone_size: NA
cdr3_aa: ASSPAGTTPYNEQF

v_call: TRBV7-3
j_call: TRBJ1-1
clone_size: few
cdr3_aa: ASRREAYTEAF

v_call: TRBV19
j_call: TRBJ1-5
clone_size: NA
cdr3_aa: ATSGRSNQPQH

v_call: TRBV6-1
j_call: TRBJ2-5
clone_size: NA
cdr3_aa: ASSELAGGVETQY

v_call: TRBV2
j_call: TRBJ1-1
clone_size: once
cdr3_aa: ASSTRGPASTEAF

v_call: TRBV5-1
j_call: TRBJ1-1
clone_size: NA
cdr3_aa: ASSWGTGAPATVVAF

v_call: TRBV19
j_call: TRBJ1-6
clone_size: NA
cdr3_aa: ASSPNASPLH